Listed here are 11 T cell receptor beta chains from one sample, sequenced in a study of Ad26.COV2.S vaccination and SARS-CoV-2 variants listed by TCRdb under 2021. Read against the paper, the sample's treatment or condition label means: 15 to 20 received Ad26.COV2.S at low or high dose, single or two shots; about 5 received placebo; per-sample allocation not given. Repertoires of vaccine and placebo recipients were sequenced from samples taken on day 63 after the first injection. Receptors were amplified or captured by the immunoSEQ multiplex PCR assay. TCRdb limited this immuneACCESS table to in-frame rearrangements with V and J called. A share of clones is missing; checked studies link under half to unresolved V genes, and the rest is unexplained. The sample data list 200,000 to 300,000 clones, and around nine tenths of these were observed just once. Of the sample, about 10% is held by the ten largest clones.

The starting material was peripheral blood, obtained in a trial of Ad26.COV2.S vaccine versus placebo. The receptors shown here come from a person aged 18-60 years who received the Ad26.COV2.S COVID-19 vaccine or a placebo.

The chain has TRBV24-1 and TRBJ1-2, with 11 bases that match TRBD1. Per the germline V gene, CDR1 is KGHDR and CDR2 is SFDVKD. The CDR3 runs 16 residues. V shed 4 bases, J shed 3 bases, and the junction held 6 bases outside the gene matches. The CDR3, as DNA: TGTGCCACCAGTGACCCAGGACAGGGGGCGGACTATGGCTACACCTTC. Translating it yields CATSDPGQGADYGYTF.

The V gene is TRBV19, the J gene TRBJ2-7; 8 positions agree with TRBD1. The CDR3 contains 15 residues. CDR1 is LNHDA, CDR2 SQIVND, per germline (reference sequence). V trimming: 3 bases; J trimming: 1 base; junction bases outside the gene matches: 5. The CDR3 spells CASSMAGGESYEQYF. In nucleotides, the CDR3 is TGTGCCAGTAGTATGGCAGGGGGCGAGTCCTACGAGCAGTACTTC.

The CDR3 loop is CASSFLLSRSSGNTIYF. The CDR3, as DNA: TGTGCCAGCAGCTTCCTTCTAAGCCGTAGCTCTGGAAACACCATATATTTT. The chain couples TRBV7-9 to TRBJ1-3, with unresolved D. V was pared by 3 bases and J by 0 bases, with 15 bases between. CDR1 and CDR2 (germline): SEHNR, FQNEAQ (reference sequence). The CDR3 totals 17 residues.

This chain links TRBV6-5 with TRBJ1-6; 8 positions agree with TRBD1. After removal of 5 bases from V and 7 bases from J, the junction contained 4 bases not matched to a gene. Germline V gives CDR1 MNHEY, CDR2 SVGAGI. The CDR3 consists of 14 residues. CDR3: CASSPQGENSPLHF. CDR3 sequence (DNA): TGTGCCAGCAGTCCACAGGGGGAAAATTCACCCCTCCACTTT.

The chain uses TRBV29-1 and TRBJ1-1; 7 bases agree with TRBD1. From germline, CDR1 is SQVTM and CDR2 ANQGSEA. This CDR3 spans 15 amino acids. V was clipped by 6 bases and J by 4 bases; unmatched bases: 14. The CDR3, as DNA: TGCAGCGTCGGAGGGATTGACAGGGCGATCACTGAAGCTTTCTTT. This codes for CSVGGIDRAITEAFF.

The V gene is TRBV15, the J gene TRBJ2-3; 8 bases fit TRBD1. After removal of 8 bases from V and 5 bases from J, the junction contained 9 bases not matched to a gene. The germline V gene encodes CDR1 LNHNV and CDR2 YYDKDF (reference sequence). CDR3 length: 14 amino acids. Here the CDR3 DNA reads TGTGCCACCGCTCCAGGGGGCTTGGGAGATACGCAGTATTTT. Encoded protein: CATAPGGLGDTQYF.

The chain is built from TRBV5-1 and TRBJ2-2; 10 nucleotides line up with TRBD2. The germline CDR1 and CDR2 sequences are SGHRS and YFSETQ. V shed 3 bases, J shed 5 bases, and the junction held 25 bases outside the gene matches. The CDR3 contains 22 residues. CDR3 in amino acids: CASSSALPLAGATQGGTGELFF. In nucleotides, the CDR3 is TGCGCCAGCAGCTCCGCCCTGCCCCTAGCGGGAGCAACCCAGGGAGGGACCGGGGAGCTGTTTTTT.

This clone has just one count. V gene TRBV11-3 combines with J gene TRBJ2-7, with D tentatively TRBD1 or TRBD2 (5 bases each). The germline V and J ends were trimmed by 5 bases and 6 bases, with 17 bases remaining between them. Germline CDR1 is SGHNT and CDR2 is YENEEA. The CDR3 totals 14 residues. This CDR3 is CASSPGAQSVEQYF. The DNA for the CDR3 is TGTGCCAGCAGCCCCGGGGCCCAGTCCGTCGAGCAGTACTTC.

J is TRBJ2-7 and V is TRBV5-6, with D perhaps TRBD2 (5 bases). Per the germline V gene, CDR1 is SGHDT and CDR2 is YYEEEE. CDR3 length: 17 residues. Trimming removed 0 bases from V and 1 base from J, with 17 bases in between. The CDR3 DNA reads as TGTGCCAGCAGCTTGGAGCCCTTTGCGGGCGGATCCTACGAGCAGTACTTC. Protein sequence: CASSLEPFAGGSYEQYF.

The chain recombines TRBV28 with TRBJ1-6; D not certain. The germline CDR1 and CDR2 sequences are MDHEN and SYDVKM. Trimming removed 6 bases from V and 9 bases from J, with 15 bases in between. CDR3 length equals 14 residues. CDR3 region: CASSPAGVFSPLHF. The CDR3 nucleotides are TGTGCCAGCAGCCCGGCAGGAGTATTTTCACCCCTCCACTTT. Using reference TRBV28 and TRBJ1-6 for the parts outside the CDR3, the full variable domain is DVKVTQSSRYLVKRTGEKVFLECVQDMDHENMFWYRQDPGLGLRLIYFSYDVKMKEKGDIPEGYSVSREKKERFSLILESASTNQTSMYLCASSPAGVFSPLHFGNGTRLTVT.

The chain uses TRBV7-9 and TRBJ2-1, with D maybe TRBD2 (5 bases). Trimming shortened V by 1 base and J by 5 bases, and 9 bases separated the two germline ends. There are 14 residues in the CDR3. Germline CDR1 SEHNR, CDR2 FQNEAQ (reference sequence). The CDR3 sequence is CASSLGRGHNEQFF. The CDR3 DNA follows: TGTGCCAGCAGCTTAGGGCGCGGGCACAATGAGCAGTTCTTC.